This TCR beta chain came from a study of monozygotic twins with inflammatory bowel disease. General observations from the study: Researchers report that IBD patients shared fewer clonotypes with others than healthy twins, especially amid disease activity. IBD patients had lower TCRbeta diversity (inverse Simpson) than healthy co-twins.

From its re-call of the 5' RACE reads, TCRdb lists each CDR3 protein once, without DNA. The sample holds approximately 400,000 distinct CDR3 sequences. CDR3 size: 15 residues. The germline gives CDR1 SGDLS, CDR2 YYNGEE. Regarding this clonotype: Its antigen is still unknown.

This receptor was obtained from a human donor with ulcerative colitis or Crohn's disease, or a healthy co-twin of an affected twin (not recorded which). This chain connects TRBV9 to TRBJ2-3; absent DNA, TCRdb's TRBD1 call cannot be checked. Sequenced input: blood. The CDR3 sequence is CASSVAPGMADTQYF.